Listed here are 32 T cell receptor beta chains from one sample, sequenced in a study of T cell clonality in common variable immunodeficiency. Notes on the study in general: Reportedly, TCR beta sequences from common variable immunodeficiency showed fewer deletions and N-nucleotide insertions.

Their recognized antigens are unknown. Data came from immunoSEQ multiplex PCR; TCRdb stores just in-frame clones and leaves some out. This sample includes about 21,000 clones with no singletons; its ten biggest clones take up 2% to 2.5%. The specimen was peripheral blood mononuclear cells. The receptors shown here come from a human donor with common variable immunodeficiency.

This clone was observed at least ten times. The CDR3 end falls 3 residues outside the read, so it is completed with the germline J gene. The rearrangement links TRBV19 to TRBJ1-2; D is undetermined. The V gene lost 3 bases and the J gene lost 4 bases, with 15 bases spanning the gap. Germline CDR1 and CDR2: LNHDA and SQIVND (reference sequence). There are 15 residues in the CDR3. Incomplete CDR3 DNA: TGTGCCAGTAGTATTCTCGCTTCCCCGGGCTATGGC. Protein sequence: CASSILASPGYG. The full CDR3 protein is CASSILASPGYGYTF.

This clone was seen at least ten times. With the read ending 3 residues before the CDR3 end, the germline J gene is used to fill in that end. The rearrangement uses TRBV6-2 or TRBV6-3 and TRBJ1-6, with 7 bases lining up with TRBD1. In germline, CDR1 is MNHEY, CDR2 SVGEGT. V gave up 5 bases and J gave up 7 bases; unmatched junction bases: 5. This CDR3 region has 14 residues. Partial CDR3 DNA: TGTGCCAGCAGTACGACAGGGAGGAATTCACCC. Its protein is CASSTTGRNSP. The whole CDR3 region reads CASSTTGRNSPLHF.

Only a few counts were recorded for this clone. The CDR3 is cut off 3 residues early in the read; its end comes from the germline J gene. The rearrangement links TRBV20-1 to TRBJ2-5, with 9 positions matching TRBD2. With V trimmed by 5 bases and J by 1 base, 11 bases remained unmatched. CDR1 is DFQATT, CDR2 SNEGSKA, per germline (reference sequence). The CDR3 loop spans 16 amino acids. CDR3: CSAGGREGALQETQYF. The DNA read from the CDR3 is TGCAGTGCTGGGGGGCGGGAGGGGGCCCTCCAAGAGACC.

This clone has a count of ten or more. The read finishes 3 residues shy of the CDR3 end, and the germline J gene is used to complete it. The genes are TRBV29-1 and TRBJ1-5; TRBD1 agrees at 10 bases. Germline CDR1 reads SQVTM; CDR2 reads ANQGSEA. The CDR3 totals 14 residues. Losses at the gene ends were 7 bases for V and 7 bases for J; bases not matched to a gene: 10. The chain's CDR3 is CSASGTGVRQPQHF. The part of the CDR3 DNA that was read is TGCAGCGCTTCGGGGACAGGGGTGAGACAGCCC. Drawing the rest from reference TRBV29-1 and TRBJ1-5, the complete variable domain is SAVISQKPSRDICQRGTSLTIQCQVDSQVTMMFWYRQQPGQSLTLIATANQGSEATYESGFVIDKFPISRPNLTFSTLTVSNMSPEDSSIYLCSASGTGVRQPQHFGDGTRLSIL.

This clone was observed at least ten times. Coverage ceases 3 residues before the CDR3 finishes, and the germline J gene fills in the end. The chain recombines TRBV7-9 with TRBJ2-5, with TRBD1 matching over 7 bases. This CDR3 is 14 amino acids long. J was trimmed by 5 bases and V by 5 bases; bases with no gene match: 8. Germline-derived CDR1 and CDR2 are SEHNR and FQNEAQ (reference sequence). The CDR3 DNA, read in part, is TGTGCCAGCAGCCCCCAGACAGGGTGGGAGACC. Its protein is CASSPQTGWET. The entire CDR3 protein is CASSPQTGWETQYF.

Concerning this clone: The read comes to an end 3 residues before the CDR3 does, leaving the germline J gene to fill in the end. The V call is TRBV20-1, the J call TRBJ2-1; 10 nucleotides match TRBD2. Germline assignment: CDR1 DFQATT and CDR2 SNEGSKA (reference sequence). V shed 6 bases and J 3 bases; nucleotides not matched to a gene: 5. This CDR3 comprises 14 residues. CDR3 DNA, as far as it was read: TGCAGTGCCAACCCTAGCGGGGGCTACAATGAG. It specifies CSANPSGGYNE. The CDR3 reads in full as CSANPSGGYNEQFF.

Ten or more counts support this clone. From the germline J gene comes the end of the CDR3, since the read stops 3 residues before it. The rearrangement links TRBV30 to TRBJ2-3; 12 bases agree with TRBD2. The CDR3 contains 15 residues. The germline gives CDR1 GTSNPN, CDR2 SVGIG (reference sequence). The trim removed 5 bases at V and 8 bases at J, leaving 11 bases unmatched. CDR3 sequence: CAWSTSGGPQGTQYF. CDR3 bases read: TGTGCCTGGTCGACTAGCGGGGGCCCACAGGGTACG. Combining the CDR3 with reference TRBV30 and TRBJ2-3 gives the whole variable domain SQTIHQWPATLVQPVGSPLSLECTVEGTSNPNLYWYRQAAGRGLQLLFYSVGIGQISSEVPQNLSASRPQDRQFILSSKKLLLSDSGFYLCAWSTSGGPQGTQYFGPGTRLTVL.

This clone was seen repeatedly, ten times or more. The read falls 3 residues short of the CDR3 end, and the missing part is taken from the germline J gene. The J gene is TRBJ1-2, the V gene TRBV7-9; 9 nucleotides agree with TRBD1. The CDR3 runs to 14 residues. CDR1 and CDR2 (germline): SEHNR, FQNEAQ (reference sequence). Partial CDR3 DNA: TGTGCCAGCAGCCTGGGACAGGGAGTGGGGGGC. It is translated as CASSLGQGVGG. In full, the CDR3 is CASSLGQGVGGYTF.

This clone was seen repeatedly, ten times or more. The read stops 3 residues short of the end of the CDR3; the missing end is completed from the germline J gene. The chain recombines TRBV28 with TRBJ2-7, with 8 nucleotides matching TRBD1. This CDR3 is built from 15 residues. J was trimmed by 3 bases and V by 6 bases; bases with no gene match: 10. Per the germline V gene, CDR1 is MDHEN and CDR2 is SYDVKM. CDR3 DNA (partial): TGTGCCAGCAGGGAATGGACAGGGAGAAACTACGAG. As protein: CASREWTGRNYE. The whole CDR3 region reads CASREWTGRNYEQYF.

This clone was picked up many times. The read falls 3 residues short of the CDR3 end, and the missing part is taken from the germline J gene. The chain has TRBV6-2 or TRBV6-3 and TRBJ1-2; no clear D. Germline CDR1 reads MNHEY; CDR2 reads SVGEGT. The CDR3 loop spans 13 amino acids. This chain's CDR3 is CASSPTPLGGYTF. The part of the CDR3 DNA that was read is TGTGCCAGCAGCCCCACTCCTCTGGGCGGC.

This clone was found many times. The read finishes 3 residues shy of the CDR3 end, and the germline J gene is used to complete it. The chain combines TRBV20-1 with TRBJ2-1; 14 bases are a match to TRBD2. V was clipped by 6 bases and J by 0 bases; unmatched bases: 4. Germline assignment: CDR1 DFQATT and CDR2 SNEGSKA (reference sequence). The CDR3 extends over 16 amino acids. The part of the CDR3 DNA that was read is TGCAGTGCCCGCGGGACTAGCGGGGGCTCCTACAATGAG. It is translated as CSARGTSGGSYNE. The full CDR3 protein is CSARGTSGGSYNEQFF.

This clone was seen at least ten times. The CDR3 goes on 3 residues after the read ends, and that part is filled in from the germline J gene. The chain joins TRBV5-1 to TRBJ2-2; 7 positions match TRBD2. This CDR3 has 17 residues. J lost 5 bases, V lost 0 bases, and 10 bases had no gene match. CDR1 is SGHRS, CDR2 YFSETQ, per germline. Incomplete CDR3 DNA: TGCGCCAGCAGCTTGGTGATCGGCGGGGGTTCGACCGGGGAG. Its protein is CASSLVIGGGSTGE. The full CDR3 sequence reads CASSLVIGGGSTGELFF.

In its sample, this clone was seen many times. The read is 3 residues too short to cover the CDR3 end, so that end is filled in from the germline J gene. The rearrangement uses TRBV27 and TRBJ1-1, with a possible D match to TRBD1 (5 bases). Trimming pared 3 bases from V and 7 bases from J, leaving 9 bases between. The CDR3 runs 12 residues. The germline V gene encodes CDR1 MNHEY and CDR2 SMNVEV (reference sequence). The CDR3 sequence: CASSFGTSEAFF. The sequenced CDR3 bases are TGTGCCAGCAGTTTTGGGACTAGTGAA.

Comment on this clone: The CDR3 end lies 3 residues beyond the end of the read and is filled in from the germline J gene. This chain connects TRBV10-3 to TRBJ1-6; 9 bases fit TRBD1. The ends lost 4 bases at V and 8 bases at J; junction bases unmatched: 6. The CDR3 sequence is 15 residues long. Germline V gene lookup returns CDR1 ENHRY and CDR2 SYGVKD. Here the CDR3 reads CAISGGQGKDSPLHF. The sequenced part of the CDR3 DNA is TGTGCCATCAGTGGTGGACAGGGGAAAGATTCACCC.

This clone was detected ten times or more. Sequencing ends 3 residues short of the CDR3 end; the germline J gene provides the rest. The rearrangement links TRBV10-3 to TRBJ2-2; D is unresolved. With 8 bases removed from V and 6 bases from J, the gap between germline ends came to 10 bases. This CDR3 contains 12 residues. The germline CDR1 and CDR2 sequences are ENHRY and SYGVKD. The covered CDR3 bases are TGTGCCATCTTAAGAGGTTCCGGGGAG. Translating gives CAILRGSGE. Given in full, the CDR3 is CAILRGSGELFF.

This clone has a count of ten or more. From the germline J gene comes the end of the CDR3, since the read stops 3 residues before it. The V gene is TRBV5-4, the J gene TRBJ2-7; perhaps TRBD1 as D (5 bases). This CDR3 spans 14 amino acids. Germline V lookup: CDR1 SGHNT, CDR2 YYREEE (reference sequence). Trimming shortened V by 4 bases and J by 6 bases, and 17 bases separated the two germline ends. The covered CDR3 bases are TGTGCCAGCAGCCCTGGTGACAGTAGAAGCGAG. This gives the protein CASSPGDSRSE. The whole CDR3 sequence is CASSPGDSRSEQYF.

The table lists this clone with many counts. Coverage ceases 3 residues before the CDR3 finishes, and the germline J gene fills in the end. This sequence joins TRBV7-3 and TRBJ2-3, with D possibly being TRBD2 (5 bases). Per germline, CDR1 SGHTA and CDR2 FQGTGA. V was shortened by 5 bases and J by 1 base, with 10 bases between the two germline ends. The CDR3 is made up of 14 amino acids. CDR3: CASSLTGGTDTQYF. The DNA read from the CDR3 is TGTGCCAGCAGCCTCACCGGGGGCACAGATACG.

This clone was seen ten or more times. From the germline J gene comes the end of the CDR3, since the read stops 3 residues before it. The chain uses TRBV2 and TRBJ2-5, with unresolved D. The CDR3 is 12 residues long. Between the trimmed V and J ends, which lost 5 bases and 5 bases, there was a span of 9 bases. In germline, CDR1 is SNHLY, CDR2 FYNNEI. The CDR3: CASSPVPETQYF. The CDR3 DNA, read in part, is TGTGCCAGCAGTCCGGTGCCGGAGACC.

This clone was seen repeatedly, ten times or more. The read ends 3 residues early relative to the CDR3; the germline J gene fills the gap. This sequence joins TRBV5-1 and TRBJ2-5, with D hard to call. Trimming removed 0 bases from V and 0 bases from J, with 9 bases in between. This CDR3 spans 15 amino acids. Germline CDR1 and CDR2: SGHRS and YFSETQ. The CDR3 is CASSLDTKYQETQYF. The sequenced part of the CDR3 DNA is TGCGCCAGCAGCTTGGACACGAAATACCAAGAGACC. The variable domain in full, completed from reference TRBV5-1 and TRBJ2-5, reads KAGVTQTPRYLIKTRGQQVTLSCSPISGHRSVSWYQQTPGQGLQFLFEYFSETQRNKGNFPGRFSGRQFSNSRSEMNVSTLELGDSALYLCASSLDTKYQETQYFGPGTRLLVL.

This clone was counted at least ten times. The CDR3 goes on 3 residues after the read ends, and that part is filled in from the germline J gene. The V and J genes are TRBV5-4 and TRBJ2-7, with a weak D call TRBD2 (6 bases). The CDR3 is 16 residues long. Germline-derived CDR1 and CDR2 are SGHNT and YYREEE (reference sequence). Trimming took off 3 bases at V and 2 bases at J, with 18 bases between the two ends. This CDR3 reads CASSWGTGPPTYEQYF. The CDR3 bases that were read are TGTGCCAGCAGCTGGGGGACTGGTCCTCCTACCTACGAG.

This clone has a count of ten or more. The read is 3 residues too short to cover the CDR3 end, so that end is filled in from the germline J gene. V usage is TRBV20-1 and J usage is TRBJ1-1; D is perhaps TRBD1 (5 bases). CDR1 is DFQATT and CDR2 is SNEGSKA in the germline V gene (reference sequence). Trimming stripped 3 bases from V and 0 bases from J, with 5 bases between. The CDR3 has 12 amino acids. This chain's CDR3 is CSASRVNTEAFF. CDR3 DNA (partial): TGCAGTGCTAGCAGGGTGAACACTGAA.

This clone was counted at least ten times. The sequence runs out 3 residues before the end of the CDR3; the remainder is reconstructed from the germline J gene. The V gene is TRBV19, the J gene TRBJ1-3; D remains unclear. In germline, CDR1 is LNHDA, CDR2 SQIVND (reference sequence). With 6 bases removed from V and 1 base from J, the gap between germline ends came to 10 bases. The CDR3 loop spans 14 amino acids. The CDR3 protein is CASRQIPSGNTIYF. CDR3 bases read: TGTGCCAGTAGACAGATACCGTCTGGAAACACC.

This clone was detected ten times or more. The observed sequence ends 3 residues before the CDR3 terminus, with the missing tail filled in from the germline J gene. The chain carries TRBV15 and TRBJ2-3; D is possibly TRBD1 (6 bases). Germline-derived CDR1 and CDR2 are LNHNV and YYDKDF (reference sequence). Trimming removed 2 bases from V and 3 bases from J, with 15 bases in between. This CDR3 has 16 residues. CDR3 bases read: TGTGCCACCAGCAGATTCCCTGTAACAGGGACAGATACG. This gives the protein CATSRFPVTGTDT. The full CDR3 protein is CATSRFPVTGTDTQYF.

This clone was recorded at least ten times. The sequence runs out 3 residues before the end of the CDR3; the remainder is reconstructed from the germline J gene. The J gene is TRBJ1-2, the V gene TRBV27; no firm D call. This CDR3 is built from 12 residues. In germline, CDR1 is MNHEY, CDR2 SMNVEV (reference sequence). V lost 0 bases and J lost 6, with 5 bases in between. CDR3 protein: CASSLSADGYTF. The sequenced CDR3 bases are TGTGCCAGCAGTTTATCTGCGGATGGC.

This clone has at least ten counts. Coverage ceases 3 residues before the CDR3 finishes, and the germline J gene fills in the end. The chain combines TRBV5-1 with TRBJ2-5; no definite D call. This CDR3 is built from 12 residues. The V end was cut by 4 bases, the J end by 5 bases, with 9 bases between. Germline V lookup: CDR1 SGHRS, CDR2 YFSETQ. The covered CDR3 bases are TGCGCCAGCAGCGCGAATCTGGAGACC. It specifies CASSANLET. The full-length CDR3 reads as CASSANLETQYF.

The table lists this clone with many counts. CDR3 sequence: CSARATTSGNTIYF. The covered CDR3 bases are TGCAGTGCTAGAGCTACCACCTCTGGAAACACC. V and J are TRBV20-1 and TRBJ1-3; D is uncertain. Read coverage stops 3 residues before the CDR3 terminus; the germline J gene supplies the remainder. V lost 1 base, J lost 0 bases, and 7 bases lay in between. Germline CDR1 and CDR2: DFQATT and SNEGSKA (reference sequence). This CDR3 region has 14 residues.

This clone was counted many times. The CDR3 reads CASSGPGTRSLRNEQFF. The sequenced part of the CDR3 DNA is TGTGCCAGCAGCGGCCCTGGGACTAGAAGTTTAAGGAATGAG. The chain couples TRBV9 to TRBJ2-1; 8 bases fit TRBD2. The sequenced fragment ends 3 residues before the CDR3 boundary, so the rest is inferred from the germline J gene. The CDR3 contains 17 residues. In germline, CDR1 is SGDLS, CDR2 YYNGEE. Trimming cost V 3 bases and J 7 bases; bases outside gene matches: 15.

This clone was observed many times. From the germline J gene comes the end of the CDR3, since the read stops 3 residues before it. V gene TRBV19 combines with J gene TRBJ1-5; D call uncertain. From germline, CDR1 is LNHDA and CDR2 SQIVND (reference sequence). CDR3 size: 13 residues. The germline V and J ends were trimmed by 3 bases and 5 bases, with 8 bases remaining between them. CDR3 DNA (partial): TGTGCCAGTAGTATGTATTCAGATCAGCCC. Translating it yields CASSMYSDQP. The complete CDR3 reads CASSMYSDQPQHF. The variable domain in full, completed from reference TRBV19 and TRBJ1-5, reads DGGITQSPKYLFRKEGQNVTLSCEQNLNHDAMYWYRQDPGQGLRLIYYSQIVNDFQKGDIAEGYSVSREKKESFPLTVTSAQKNPTAFYLCASSMYSDQPQHFGDGTRLSIL.

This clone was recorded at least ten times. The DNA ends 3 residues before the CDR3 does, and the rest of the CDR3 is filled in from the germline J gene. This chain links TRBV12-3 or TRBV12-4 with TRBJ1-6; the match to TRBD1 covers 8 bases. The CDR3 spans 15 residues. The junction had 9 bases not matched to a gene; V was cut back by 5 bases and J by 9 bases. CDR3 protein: CASSPIPGGGSPLHF. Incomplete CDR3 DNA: TGTGCCAGCAGTCCGATTCCAGGGGGCGGTTCACCC.

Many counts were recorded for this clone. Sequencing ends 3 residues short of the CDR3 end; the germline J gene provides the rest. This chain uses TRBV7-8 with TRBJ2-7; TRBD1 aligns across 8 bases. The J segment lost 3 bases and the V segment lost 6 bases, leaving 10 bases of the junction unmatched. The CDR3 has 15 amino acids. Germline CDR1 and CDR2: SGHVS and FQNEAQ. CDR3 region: CASRAGQGAGYEQYF. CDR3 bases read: TGTGCCAGCAGGGCAGGGCAGGGGGCGGGCTACGAG.

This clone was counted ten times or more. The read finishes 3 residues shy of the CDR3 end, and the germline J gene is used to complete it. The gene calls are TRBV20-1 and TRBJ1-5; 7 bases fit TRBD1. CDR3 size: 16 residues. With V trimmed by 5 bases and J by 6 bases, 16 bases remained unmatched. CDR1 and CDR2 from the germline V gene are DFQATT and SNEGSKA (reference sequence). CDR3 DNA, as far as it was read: TGCAGTGCTGCCCTTGTTGGAGACAGGGTAGGTCAGCCC. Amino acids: CSAALVGDRVGQP. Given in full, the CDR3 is CSAALVGDRVGQPQHF.

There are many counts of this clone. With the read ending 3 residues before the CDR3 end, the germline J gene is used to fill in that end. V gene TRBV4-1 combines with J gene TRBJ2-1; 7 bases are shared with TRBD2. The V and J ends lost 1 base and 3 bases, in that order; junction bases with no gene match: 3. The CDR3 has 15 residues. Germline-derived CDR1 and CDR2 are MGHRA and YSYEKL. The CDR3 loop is CASSQGTRNYNEQFF. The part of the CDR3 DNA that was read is TGCGCCAGCAGCCAAGGGACTAGAAACTACAATGAG.